Following are 14 T cell receptor beta chains from one sample sequenced in a study of T cell responses to AZD1222 COVID-19 vaccine. Assay used: immunoSEQ multiplex PCR; TCRdb lists only in-frame clones, some missing. Of around 78,000 clones in the sample, 90% were seen once. This sample comprised peripheral blood, obtained 28 days after the second AZD1222 dose. Source of these receptors: an adult who received the AZD1222 COVID-19 vaccine.

This clone was detected once. The chain is built from TRBV5-1 and TRBJ2-1; TRBD2 aligns across 11 bases. The CDR3 covers 18 residues. The V and J ends lost 0 bases and 0 bases, in that order; junction bases with no gene match: 5. Germline V gene data show CDR1 as SGHRS and CDR2 as YFSETQ. The CDR3 DNA follows: TGCGCCAGCAGCTTGGAAGCTAGCGGGGGGAGCTCCTACAATGAGCAGTTCTTC. Residues: CASSLEASGGSSYNEQFF. The full variable domain, its missing parts supplied by reference TRBV5-1 and TRBJ2-1, is KAGVTQTPRYLIKTRGQQVTLSCSPISGHRSVSWYQQTPGQGLQFLFEYFSETQRNKGNFPGRFSGRQFSNSRSEMNVSTLELGDSALYLCASSLEASGGSSYNEQFFGPGTRLTVL.

DNA of the CDR3: TGTGCCAGCAGCCGGGATCCGAACACTGAAGCTTTCTTT. It is translated as CASSRDPNTEAFF. The chain is built from TRBV3-1 (or the pseudogene TRBV3-2) and TRBJ1-1, with unresolved D. Germline V gene sequence: CDR1 LGHDT, CDR2 YNNKEL (reference sequence). The ends were cut back, 4 bases at V and 1 base at J, with 7 bases in the middle. The CDR3 length is 13 residues.

The rearrangement links TRBV24-1 to TRBJ2-3, with 10 bases fitting TRBD2. This CDR3 has 16 amino acids. After removal of 5 bases from V and 2 bases from J, the junction contained 6 bases not matched to a gene. Germline CDR1 is KGHDR and CDR2 is SFDVKD. CDR3 nucleotide sequence: TGTGCCACCAGTGGAGAGCGGGAGGGACCCACAGATACGCAGTATTTT. It translates to CATSGEREGPTDTQYF.

The V call is TRBV7-9, the J call TRBJ1-3; a weak D match, TRBD1 (6 bases). There are 18 residues in the CDR3. The V end was cut by 5 bases, the J end by 2 bases, with 22 bases between. Germline CDR1 and CDR2: SEHNR and FQNEAQ (reference sequence). The CDR3 DNA reads TGTGCCAGCAGCCTCAAGGGGGGACTGGCTATCCCTGGAAACACCATATATTTT. Amino acids: CASSLKGGLAIPGNTIYF.

The genes are TRBV27 and TRBJ1-3; TRBD1 might be the D (5 bases). Trimming took 6 bases from V and 0 from J, leaving 24 bases between them. CDR3 size: 19 residues. Germline CDR1 MNHEY, CDR2 SMNVEV (reference sequence). This CDR3 reads CASRRYYLSDTASGNTIYF. In nucleotides, the CDR3 is TGTGCCAGCAGGCGTTATTACCTTTCGGACACCGCCTCTGGAAACACCATATATTTT.

The gene calls are TRBV3-1 (or the pseudogene TRBV3-2) and TRBJ2-5, with D possibly being TRBD2 (5 bases). The CDR3 runs 14 residues. V was cut by 4 bases and J by 5 bases, with 14 bases left in between. Germline CDR1 LGHDT, CDR2 YNNKEL (reference sequence). The CDR3 sequence: CASSLGVSGETQYF. CDR3 bases: TGTGCCAGCAGCCTCGGGGTGTCGGGGGAGACCCAGTACTTC.

The V call is TRBV6-5, the J call TRBJ2-7, with TRBD1 matching 10 bases. There are 15 residues in the CDR3. From germline, CDR1 is MNHEY and CDR2 SVGAGI. The V gene end was trimmed by 4 bases and the J gene end by 4 bases; junction bases not matched to a gene: 7. In DNA form, the CDR3 reads TGTGCCAGCAGTTGGCCGGGACAGGGGCTATACGAGCAGTACTTC. Protein sequence: CASSWPGQGLYEQYF.

This clone was counted only a few times. This rearrangement joins TRBV5-1 to TRBJ2-3, with TRBD1 as a possible D gene (6 bases). This CDR3 is built from 14 residues. Germline V gene sequence: CDR1 SGHRS, CDR2 YFSETQ. Deletions cut 6 bases from V and 2 bases from J, with 13 bases between. The CDR3 DNA reads as TGCGCCAGCACCCGGGACACTTCCACAGATACGCAGTATTTT. Its translation: CASTRDTSTDTQYF. The entire variable domain, with the rest obtained from reference TRBV5-1 and TRBJ2-3, is as follows: KAGVTQTPRYLIKTRGQQVTLSCSPISGHRSVSWYQQTPGQGLQFLFEYFSETQRNKGNFPGRFSGRQFSNSRSEMNVSTLELGDSALYLCASTRDTSTDTQYFGPGTRLTVL.

The rearrangement joins TRBV11-2 to TRBJ2-2, with a tentative D call TRBD1 (6 bases). Between the trimmed V and J ends, which lost 5 bases and 1 base, there was a span of 11 bases. The CDR3 sequence is 15 residues long. The germline V gene has CDR1 SGHAT and CDR2 FQNNGV. CDR3 protein: CASSLNRVNTGELFF. DNA for the CDR3: TGTGCCAGCAGCCTCAACAGGGTGAACACCGGGGAGCTGTTTTTT.

The chain links TRBV30 to TRBJ1-2; perhaps TRBD1 as D (6 bases). V dropped 0 bases and J dropped 7 bases, with 12 bases sitting between them. The CDR3 is 13 residues long. Per germline, CDR1 GTSNPN and CDR2 SVGIG (reference sequence). The CDR3: CAWSVVGAGGYTF. Here the CDR3 DNA reads TGTGCCTGGAGTGTAGTGGGGGCTGGTGGCTACACCTTC.

V usage is TRBV4-2 and J usage is TRBJ2-6; 7 bases are a match to TRBD1. The CDR3 covers 18 residues. Per germline, CDR1 LGHNA and CDR2 YNFKEQ. Germline trimming cut 5 bases from V and 0 bases from J; bases unmatched to any gene: 10. CDR3 residues: CASSERQGRISGANVLTF. For the CDR3, the DNA is TGTGCCAGCAGCGAGAGACAGGGTCGGATCTCTGGGGCCAACGTCCTGACTTTC.

This clone was counted only a few times. The chain carries TRBV7-2 and TRBJ2-3, with 8 bases fitting TRBD2. The CDR3 totals 17 residues. Germline assignment: CDR1 SGHTA and CDR2 FQGNSA. The V segment lost 4 bases and the J segment 3 bases; nucleotides outside the gene matches: 12. CDR3 nucleotide sequence: TGTGCCAGCAGCTCCTTTGGGGGACTAGGAGGGACAGATACGCAGTATTTT. It yields the protein CASSSFGGLGGTDTQYF.

The V call is TRBV2, the J call TRBJ1-4; D is uncertain. V shed 3 bases and J shed 8 bases, with 10 bases lying between them. Germline V lookup: CDR1 SNHLY, CDR2 FYNNEI. The CDR3 covers 13 residues. In nucleotides, the CDR3 is TGTGCCAGCAGTGAGGATTCCGAGGAAAAACTGTTTTTT. Its protein product is CASSEDSEEKLFF.

The gene calls are TRBV5-6 and TRBJ2-3; no clear D. Germline V gene lookup returns CDR1 SGHDT and CDR2 YYEEEE. This CDR3 has 11 amino acids. V dropped 0 bases and J dropped 4 bases, with 0 bases sitting between them. CDR3 protein: CASSLADTQYF. DNA of the CDR3: TGTGCCAGCAGCTTGGCAGATACGCAGTATTTT. Drawing the rest from reference TRBV5-6 and TRBJ2-3, the complete variable domain is DAGVTQSPTHLIKTRGQQVTLRCSPKSGHDTVSWYQQALGQGPQFIFQYYEEEERQRGNFPDRFSGHQFPNYSSELNVNALLLGDSALYLCASSLADTQYFGPGTRLTVL.